This TCR beta chain emerged from a study of Ad26.COV2.S vaccination and SARS-CoV-2 variants (dated by TCRdb to the early 2020s). Background for the entire study: Vaccine-arm donors came from COV1001, a multicentre, randomized, double-blind, placebo-controlled phase I-IIa trial of Ad26.COV2.S in healthy adults. A total of roughly 32 samples were included in the TCR-sequenced set, comprising around 20 Ad26.COV2.S vaccine recipients, 5 placebo recipients and 8 SARS-CoV-2 convalescent individuals. Ad26.COV2.S was administered intramuscularly at 5 x 10^10 or 1 x 10^11 viral particles, either as a single shot or as two shots given 56 days apart. Trial participants were randomized into five groups of five, in which low-dose or high-dose Ad26.COV2.S was given once or twice, or placebo was given on both occasions. TCRbeta repertoire sequencing served as the tool for gauging how specific and how broad the SARS-CoV-2-reactive T cell receptors were following Ad26.COV2.S vaccination. Blinding of investigators to trial group allocation was maintained during experiments and outcome assessment.

Remarks on this clone: Its antigen target is currently unknown. No much larger clonotype is one base removed from it; base qualities were not supplied.

Overall study outcomes, separate from this receptor: Vaccine and placebo recipients had similar non-spike TCR breadth, a finding consistent with the vaccine containing only spike. Substantial breadth of spike-specific CD8+ and CD4+ T cell responses was reported after vaccination. The study was not powered for comparison of responses between vaccine doses or regimens. Spike-specific TCR breadth was higher in Ad26.COV2.S recipients than in placebo recipients (P = 0.0014). The authors noted that total T cell responses may have been underestimated by the TCR breadth and depth analyses.

Explained via the paper, the treatment or condition label denotes: roughly 18 received Ad26.COV2.S at low or high dose, single or two shots; 5 received placebo; per-sample allocation not given. For vaccine and placebo recipients, repertoires were sequenced using samples collected on day 63 after the first injection. In Cohort 1b, more than 20 adults aged 18-55 years were enrolled at a single site in Boston, USA, between 29 July and 7 August 2020. Ad26.COV2.S was a replication-incompetent adenovirus type 26 vector that expressed a prefusion-stabilized SARS-CoV-2 spike protein derived from the original Wuhan strain. The immunoSEQ Assay was the method used to sequence TCRbeta CDR3 regions. After extraction, genomic DNA underwent amplification by bias-controlled multiplex PCR, followed by high-throughput sequencing. The original methods were these. To quantify the absolute abundance of each unique TCRbeta CDR3 region, sequences were collapsed and filtered. T cell fraction was estimated by normalizing TCRbeta template counts to usable DNA, which was measured by amplifying reference genes present in all nucleated cells. Repertoire TCRs were annotated as SARS-CoV-2-specific by exact matching of V gene, CDR3 amino acid sequence and J gene to a known reactive TCR set. The reference SARS-CoV-2 TCR set was obtained from MIRA and was filtered for enrichment in COVID-19-positive ImmuneCODE repertoires, whereby public or cross-reactive TCRs were removed. Using the MIRA antigens, annotated TCRs were further analysed by specific ORF or by position within an ORF. Breadth was defined as annotated unique rearrangements over total unique productive rearrangements; depth was the summed frequency of those rearrangements. Two-sided Wilcoxon rank-sum tests were applied when comparing TCR breadth between groups. This immuneACCESS table, as held by TCRdb, lists in-frame sequences with V and J called but not all clones. Of the missing ones, under half trace to an unresolved V gene in checked studies; the others have no known cause. Clonal size and the V and J genes are those of that table, whereas D and trimming came from the DNA. For this sample there are some 300,000 clones; just under 85% appear just once. The ten largest clones represent approximately 2.1% of the sample.

The germline V gene provides CDR1 SGHRS and CDR2 YFSETQ. CDR3 length: 15 amino acids, cysteine to phenylalanine. The entry retains the CDR3 DNA only, 45 bases that are in frame from base 1. V is reduced by 4 bases and J by 7 bases, leaving a spacing of 20 bases between them. This receptor was taken from a person between 18 and 65 years old who received the Ad26.COV2.S COVID-19 vaccine or a placebo. Recombination linked TRBV5-1 to TRBJ1-1; the best D guess is TRBD1, with 5 bases matching. The sample consisted of peripheral blood, taken in a trial of Ad26.COV2.S vaccine versus placebo. The encoded CDR3 is CASSVNPGAALEAFF. The DNA is TGCGCCAGCAGCGTAAACCCCGGGGCCGCTCTTGAAGCTTTCTTT. Reference TRBV5-1 and TRBJ1-1 proteins supply the regions before and after the CDR3; the full variable domain is: KAGVTQTPRYLIKTRGQQVTLSCSPISGHRSVSWYQQTPGQGLQFLFEYFSETQRNKGNFPGRFSGRQFSNSRSEMNVSTLELGDSALYLCASSVNPGAALEAFFGQGTRLTVV.